This TCR beta chain was sequenced for a study of blood T cell repertoires in COVID-19. Background on the study: Both acute and convalescent COVID-19 samples were obtained from the United States, Italy and Spain. PBMCs, B-cell-depleted T cells, or T cells provided the cDNA or gDNA that made up the material.

The germline V gene has CDR1 MDHEN and CDR2 SYDVKM. CDR3 length equals 15 residues. V lost 0 bases to trimming and J lost 2 bases, with 10 bases between them. Per the study methods: Reference gene primer amplification gave nucleated cell count estimates. Assay used: immunoSEQ multiplex PCR; TCRdb lists only in-frame clones, some missing. For V, J and clone size, that table is used; D and trimming come from the DNA. This table has roughly 87,000 clones, approximately 84% appearing once. The chain has TRBV28 and TRBJ1-1; maybe TRBD1 (5 bases). The receptor was derived from a woman between 55 and 75 years old with acute or convalescent COVID-19. The sequenced material came from peripheral blood. CDR3 sequence (DNA): TGTGCCAGCAGTTTATGGGGGACTATTAACACTGAAGCTTTCTTT. It yields the protein CASSLWGTINTEAFF.